This T cell receptor beta chain was recovered during a study of T cell responses to AZD1222 COVID-19 vaccine. The germline gives CDR1 LNHDA, CDR2 SQIVND (reference sequence). The CDR3 has 15 amino acids. J gave up 1 base and V 9 bases, and 7 bases lay outside the gene matches. Sequencing used immunoSEQ multiplex PCR; TCRdb keeps in-frame clones, though not all of them. The data contain approximately 120,000 clones, more than 70% of them seen just once; the ten biggest clones take up about 1.6%. Sequenced here: peripheral blood, sampled on day 0 of AZD1222 vaccination. This TCR was sampled from an adult in good health. The chain links TRBV19 to TRBJ1-5, with 9 bases lining up with TRBD1. CDR3 protein: CASLTGGKSNQPQHF. CDR3 nucleotides: TGTGCCAGCCTTACAGGGGGCAAGAGCAATCAGCCCCAGCATTTT.